The clone carrying this T cell receptor (beta chain) occurred a few times. Its cognate antigen is unknown. Germline-derived CDR1 and CDR2 are MNHEY and SVGAGI. The CDR3 is made up of 15 amino acids. Trimming at V came to 9 bases and at J to 1 base, leaving 9 bases not matched to a gene. This specimen comes from a study of T cell responses to AZD1222 COVID-19 vaccine. General study findings and limits: Repertoire sampling happened only post peak T cell response. White British ancestry dominated among donors, who included more females, and clonal diversity was possibly underestimated. Variant regions that are unmutated are reportedly the target of nearly half of spike-specific TCRs. At study baseline, merely several AZD1222 recipients were seropositive.

Here immunoSEQ multiplex PCR was the method, and the copy in TCRdb shows in-frame clones only, minus some. In the table there are about 130,000 clones, 86% of which are singletons. The TCR comes from an adult in good health. The input for sequencing was peripheral blood, taken on day 0 of AZD1222 vaccination. This chain links TRBV6-5 with TRBJ2-3; 8 bases agree with TRBD2. CDR3 residues: CARRGESGGTDTQYF. The CDR3 DNA sequence: TGTGCCAGGCGGGGGGAAAGCGGTGGCACAGATACGCAGTATTTT.